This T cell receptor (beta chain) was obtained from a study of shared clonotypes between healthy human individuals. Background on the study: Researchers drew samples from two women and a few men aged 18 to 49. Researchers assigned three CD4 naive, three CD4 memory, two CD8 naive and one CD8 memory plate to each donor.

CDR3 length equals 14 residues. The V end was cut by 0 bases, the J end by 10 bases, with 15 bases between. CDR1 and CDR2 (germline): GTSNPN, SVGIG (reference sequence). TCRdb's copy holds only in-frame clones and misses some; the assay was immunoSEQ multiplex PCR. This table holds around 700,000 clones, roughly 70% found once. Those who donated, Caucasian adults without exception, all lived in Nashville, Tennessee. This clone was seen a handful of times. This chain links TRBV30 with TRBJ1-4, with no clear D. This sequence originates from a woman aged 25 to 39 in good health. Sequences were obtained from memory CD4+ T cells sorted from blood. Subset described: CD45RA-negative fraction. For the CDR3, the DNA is TGTGCCTGGAGTGTCCCGGGTGAGTCGGGAAAACTGTTTTTT. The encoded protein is CAWSVPGESGKLFF. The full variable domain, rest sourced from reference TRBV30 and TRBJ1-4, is SQTIHQWPATLVQPVGSPLSLECTVEGTSNPNLYWYRQAAGRGLQLLFYSVGIGQISSEVPQNLSASRPQDRQFILSSKKLLLSDSGFYLCAWSVPGESGKLFFGSGTQLSVL.